This T cell receptor (beta chain) stems from a study of cytomegalovirus exposure and HLA in healthy donors. The V gene end was trimmed by 0 bases and the J gene end by 8 bases; junction bases not matched to a gene: 3. This CDR3 contains 13 residues. The germline CDR1 and CDR2 sequences are SGDLS and YYNGEE. There were likely unrecorded immune exposures, though donors were nominally healthy when sampled. 60 Vbeta and 13 Jbeta primers were used in PCR. The assay was immunoSEQ multiplex PCR, and TCRdb's table has in-frame clones only and misses some. The table shows about 67,000 clones, with 80% occurring only once.

The sequence derives from a woman aged 25 to 39 in good health and CMV-seronegative. The genes are TRBV9 and TRBJ2-3; 7 bases are shared with TRBD2. The sequencing sample was made of PBMCs. The CDR3 bases are TGTGCCAGCAGCGTAGCGGGGGGAGGTACGCAGTATTTT. This gives the protein CASSVAGGGTQYF.